This T cell receptor beta chain was sequenced in a study of molecular identifiers for immune sequencing clone quantification. The wider study: Split five ways in replicates, RNA from roughly 20,000 or 100,000 naive CD8 cells had four portions sequenced. Findings of the study overall: Spike-in Jurkat TCR RNA from a single cell reportedly registered among 900,000 to 1,000,000 naive cells. Effector cells kept over 97% of their molecules in clones above 20 RNA copies, while naive cells kept under 1% there.

This clonotype has ten or more counts. Its specificity is unknown. TCRdb ran MiXCR on the PCR reads and lists one entry per CDR3 protein. The table records more than 300,000 distinct CDR3 sequences, about a fifth of them present only once. This clonotype was sampled from a human donor in good health. Some libraries in this study had Jurkat cell RNA spiked in. Sequencing was done on a sample of naive CD8+ T cells from blood, with Jurkat cell RNA spiked in. Specified subset: FACS-sorted CD8+CD4-CCR7+CD45RA+ naive T cells.

In nucleotides, the CDR3 is TGCAGTGCAACCGGGGTCAGCTCCTACGAGCAGTACTTC. It encodes CSATGVSSYEQYF. V is TRBV20-1 and J is TRBJ2-7; perhaps TRBD2 as D (5 bases). Deletions cut 6 bases from V and 0 bases from J, with 12 bases between. The germline CDR1 and CDR2 sequences are DFQATT and SNEGSKA (reference sequence). The CDR3 totals 13 residues.